Sequencing of this T cell receptor (beta chain) was carried out in a study of cytomegalovirus exposure and HLA in healthy donors. Regarding the study as a whole: When a later analysis was performed, an Asian-associated ancestry cluster reportedly had fewer N-insertions than the 666-donor mean.

Note on this clone: Antigen specificity is unknown.

The CDR3 length is 15 residues. J lost 0 bases, V lost 4 bases, and 5 bases had no gene match. Germline V gives CDR1 SGHTS, CDR2 YDEGEE. With 60 Vbeta and 13 Jbeta primers, the PCR was carried out. Here immunoSEQ multiplex PCR was the method, and the copy in TCRdb shows in-frame clones only, minus some. The sample has some 150,000 clones; around 65% are singletons. The rearrangement joins TRBV5-8 to TRBJ1-2; TRBD1 matches at 8 bases. This clonotype was obtained from a woman in her twenties or thirties in good health and CMV-seropositive. The source material was PBMCs. The CDR3 region has the DNA TGTGCCAGCAGCGTCGGGACAGGCGCTAACTATGGCTACACCTTC. This gives the protein CASSVGTGANYGYTF.